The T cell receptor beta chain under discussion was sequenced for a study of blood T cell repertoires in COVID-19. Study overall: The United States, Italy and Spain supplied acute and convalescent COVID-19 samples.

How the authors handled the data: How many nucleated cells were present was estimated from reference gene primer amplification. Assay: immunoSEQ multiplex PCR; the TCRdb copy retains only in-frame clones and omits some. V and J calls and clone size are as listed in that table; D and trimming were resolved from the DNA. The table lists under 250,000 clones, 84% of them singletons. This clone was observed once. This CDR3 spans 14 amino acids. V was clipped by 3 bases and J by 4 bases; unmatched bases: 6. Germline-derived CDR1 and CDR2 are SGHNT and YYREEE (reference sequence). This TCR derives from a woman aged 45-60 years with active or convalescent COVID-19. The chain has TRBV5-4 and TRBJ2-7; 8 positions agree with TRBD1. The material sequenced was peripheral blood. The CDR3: CASSSRDRSYEQYF. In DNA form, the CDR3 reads TGTGCCAGCAGCTCCCGGGACAGGTCGTACGAGCAGTACTTC.